A single sample gave rise to the 30 T cell receptor beta chains below, sequenced in a study of memory CD4+ T cells and cytomegalovirus serostatus. Using immunoSEQ multiplex PCR, the repertoire was profiled, and TCRdb retains in-frame clones only, with some absent. This sample has approximately 46,000 clones, with over 75% found just once. The sort gate was single viable CD3+CD4+CD8-CD45RO+ cells for memory CD4+ T cells. Sequencing was carried out using memory CD4+ T cells from blood. Receptors originate from an adult in good health and CMV-seronegative.

J is TRBJ2-3 and V is TRBV11-2; possibly TRBD2 for D (5 bases). The CDR3 is 14 residues long. Trimming took 5 bases from V and 0 from J, leaving 9 bases between them. Germline CDR1 SGHAT, CDR2 FQNNGV. The CDR3: CASSREGSTDTQYF. The CDR3 nucleotides read TGTGCCAGCAGCCGGGAAGGGAGCACAGATACGCAGTATTTT. Supplemented by reference TRBV11-2 and TRBJ2-3, the full variable domain reads EAGVAQSPRYKIIEKRQSVAFWCNPISGHATLYWYQQILGQGPKLLIQFQNNGVVDDSQLPKDRFSAERLKGVDSTLKIQPAKLEDSAVYLCASSREGSTDTQYFGPGTRLTVL.

Only one count was recorded for this clone. The chain carries TRBV18 and TRBJ2-4, with 8 bases matching TRBD2. Trimming took 0 bases from V and 3 from J; bases not matched to a gene: 4. The CDR3 sequence is 16 residues long. From germline, CDR1 is KGHSH and CDR2 LQKENI. In nucleotides, the CDR3 is TGTGCCAGCTCACCACCGGGACTAGAATTCAAAAACATTCAGTACTTC. Translating gives CASSPPGLEFKNIQYF.

This chain joins TRBV2 and TRBJ2-7; possible D gene TRBD1, 6 bases. The CDR3 has 12 amino acids. Germline lookup yields CDR1 SNHLY and CDR2 FYNNEI. The V and J ends lost 7 bases and 5 bases respectively, with 12 bases between them. The CDR3 coding sequence is TGTGCCAGCAACCCACAGGGCCACGAGCAGTACTTC. Protein: CASNPQGHEQYF.

CDR3 sequence reads: CASSLVQGLIGADTQYF. The CDR3 region has the DNA TGCGCCAGCAGCTTGGTCCAGGGGCTTATTGGAGCAGATACGCAGTATTTT. This chain connects TRBV5-1 to TRBJ2-3; D might be TRBD1 (6 bases). The CDR3 loop spans 17 amino acids. With 0 bases removed from V and 4 bases from J, the gap between germline ends came to 18 bases. The germline CDR1 and CDR2 sequences are SGHRS and YFSETQ.

The rearrangement joins TRBV7-3 to TRBJ1-2; D might be TRBD1 (5 bases). Trimming removed 1 base at V and 3 bases at J, with 9 bases between. The CDR3 sequence is 14 residues long. Per the germline V gene, CDR1 is SGHTA and CDR2 is FQGTGA. The CDR3 sequence: CASSLIGGDYGYTF. The CDR3, as DNA: TGTGCCAGCAGCTTAATCGGAGGGGACTATGGCTACACCTTC.

This sequence joins TRBV20-1 and TRBJ1-1; the D gene is possibly TRBD1 (5 bases). This CDR3 has 11 amino acids. Trimming took off 0 bases at V and 9 bases at J, with 8 bases between the two ends. Germline loops: CDR1 DFQATT, CDR2 SNEGSKA (reference sequence). DNA of the CDR3: TGCAGTGCTAGAGACGGGACGCAAGCTTTCTTT. Encoded protein: CSARDGTQAFF.

The J gene is TRBJ1-1, the V gene TRBV11-2; 11 bases map to TRBD1. Germline-derived CDR1 and CDR2 are SGHAT and FQNNGV. The CDR3 runs to 15 residues. V lost 5 bases, J lost 6 bases, and 8 bases stayed unmatched. The CDR3, as DNA: TGTGCCAGCAGCCCATGGACAGGGGGCGGCCCTGAAGCTTTCTTT. As protein: CASSPWTGGGPEAFF.

The rearrangement joins TRBV15 to TRBJ1-2, with D perhaps matching TRBD1 (6 bases). Trimming removed 1 base at V and 1 base at J, with 16 bases between. Germline V lookup: CDR1 LNHNV, CDR2 YYDKDF (reference sequence). The CDR3 totals 17 residues. CDR3: CATSRAGAVLGNYGYTF. Here the CDR3 DNA reads TGTGCCACCAGCAGAGCGGGGGCCGTACTCGGTAACTATGGCTACACCTTC. Full variable domain (outside the CDR3, taken from reference TRBV15 and TRBJ1-2): DAMVIQNPRYQVTQFGKPVTLSCSQTLNHNVMYWYQQKSSQAPKLLFHYYDKDFNNEADTPDNFQSRRPNTSFCFLDIRSPGLGDTAMYLCATSRAGAVLGNYGYTFGSGTRLTVV.

The chain employs TRBV15 and TRBJ2-7; 8 bases match TRBD1. Germline V gene sequence: CDR1 LNHNV, CDR2 YYDKDF (reference sequence). This CDR3 spans 17 amino acids. After removal of 0 bases from V and 4 bases from J, the junction contained 11 bases not matched to a gene. CDR3 sequence (DNA): TGTGCCACCAGCAGAGATTTTCGCAGGACAGGGTTATACGAGCAGTACTTC. Residues: CATSRDFRRTGLYEQYF.

This sequence joins TRBV19 and TRBJ1-2, with 7 positions matching TRBD1. Germline-derived CDR1 and CDR2 are LNHDA and SQIVND (reference sequence). This CDR3 has 15 amino acids. V dropped 5 bases and J dropped 3; count of bases not matched to a gene: 9. CDR3 DNA sequence: TGTGCCAGTAGTCTGGGACAGAGATCGGACTATGGCTACACCTTC. Protein: CASSLGQRSDYGYTF. The entire variable domain, with the rest obtained from reference TRBV19 and TRBJ1-2, is as follows: DGGITQSPKYLFRKEGQNVTLSCEQNLNHDAMYWYRQDPGQGLRLIYYSQIVNDFQKGDIAEGYSVSREKKESFPLTVTSAQKNPTAFYLCASSLGQRSDYGYTFGSGTRLTVV.

This sequence joins TRBV18 and TRBJ1-1; D is ambiguous. Germline V gene sequence: CDR1 KGHSH, CDR2 LQKENI. CDR3 size: 16 residues. The V end lost 6 bases, the J end lost 4 bases, and 21 bases lay between the germline ends. CDR3 in DNA: TGTGCCAGCTCCCCCTTAACATCCTATCGGGGCACTGAAGCTTTCTTT. Protein product: CASSPLTSYRGTEAFF.

The chain couples TRBV4-1 to TRBJ1-1, with D tentatively TRBD1 (5 bases). V shed 1 base and J shed 2 bases, with 11 bases lying between them. CDR1 is MGHRA and CDR2 is YSYEKL in the germline V gene. This CDR3 is built from 15 residues. CDR3 sequence: CASSQVGRSNTEAFF. The CDR3 DNA sequence: TGCGCCAGCAGCCAAGTGGGACGGTCAAACACTGAAGCTTTCTTT.

This clone has a single count. The CDR3 is CASSLTQTGYNEQFF. In nucleotides, the CDR3 is TGTGCCAGCAGCTTAACCCAGACAGGTTACAATGAGCAGTTCTTC. V is TRBV11-3 and J is TRBJ2-1, with a weak D call TRBD1 (6 bases). Germline-derived CDR1 and CDR2 are SGHNT and YENEEA. V shed 2 bases and J shed 4 bases, with 12 bases lying between them. The CDR3 loop spans 15 amino acids.

DNA of the CDR3: TGTGCCAGCAGTGAAGCTTCGATAGGACAGGGGAGCTCCTACGAGCAGTACTTC. Translated, it gives CASSEASIGQGSSYEQYF. The chain employs TRBV6-1 and TRBJ2-7, with TRBD1 matching 9 bases. The germline gives CDR1 MNHNS, CDR2 SASEGT. The J segment lost 0 bases and the V segment lost 0 bases, leaving 9 bases of the junction unmatched. The CDR3 is made up of 18 amino acids.

The rearrangement links TRBV28 to TRBJ2-7; the match to TRBD1 covers 9 bases. The CDR3 runs 15 residues. The trim removed 6 bases at V and 4 bases at J, leaving 10 bases unmatched. The V gene's germline CDR1 is MDHEN and CDR2 SYDVKM. CDR3 DNA: TGTGCCAGCAGCCGTCCCCTCGGACAGGGGTACGAGCAGTACTTC. Its protein is CASSRPLGQGYEQYF.

This clone showed up just a few times. V and J are TRBV7-2 and TRBJ2-7, with 14 nucleotides matching TRBD2. Germline lookup yields CDR1 SGHTA and CDR2 FQGNSA. Trimming removed 1 base from V and 5 bases from J; junction bases left unmatched: 10. The CDR3 is made up of 18 amino acids. The CDR3 DNA sequence: TGTGCCAGCAGCTTAGTGGGGACTAGCGGGGGCTATGTAGACGAGCAGTACTTC. The encoded protein is CASSLVGTSGGYVDEQYF. The full variable domain, in which reference TRBV7-2 and TRBJ2-7 provide the parts outside the CDR3, is GAGVSQSPSNKVTEKGKDVELRCDPISGHTALYWYRQSLGQGLEFLIYFQGNSAPDKSGLPSDRFSAERTGGSVSTLTIQRTQQEDSAVYLCASSLVGTSGGYVDEQYFGPGTRLTVT.

J is TRBJ1-6 and V is TRBV30; D gene uncertain. CDR1 is GTSNPN and CDR2 is SVGIG in the germline V gene (reference sequence). This CDR3 is 14 amino acids long. Trimming removed 0 bases from V and 6 bases from J, with 9 bases in between. The CDR3 region has the DNA TGTGCCTGGAGTGTACAGTTGGGTAATTCACCCCTCCACTTT. Its translation is CAWSVQLGNSPLHF.

In its sample, this clone was seen a few times. The chain is built from TRBV2 and TRBJ1-2, with D possibly matching TRBD1 (6 bases). CDR3 length: 15 amino acids. V was trimmed by 5 bases and J by 7 bases, leaving 20 bases between them. Germline V gives CDR1 SNHLY, CDR2 FYNNEI. This CDR3 reads CASSLDSQASSGYTF. CDR3 bases: TGTGCCAGCAGTCTGGACAGCCAAGCCTCCTCTGGCTACACCTTC.

This clone has a single count. This chain joins TRBV2 and TRBJ1-5; no reliable D call. The CDR3 is made up of 14 amino acids. CDR1 and CDR2 from the germline V gene are SNHLY and FYNNEI. V was pared by 6 bases and J by 0 bases, with 9 bases between. CDR3 amino acids: CASRRWDSNQPQHF. The CDR3 DNA is TGTGCCAGCAGGAGATGGGATAGCAATCAGCCCCAGCATTTT.

This rearrangement joins TRBV18 to TRBJ2-3, with D maybe TRBD2 (5 bases). Trimming stripped 3 bases from V and 0 bases from J, with 10 bases between. Germline loops: CDR1 KGHSH, CDR2 LQKENI. The CDR3 length is 15 residues. The CDR3 DNA reads TGTGCCAGCTCACCGGACTTAACTAGCACAGATACGCAGTATTTT. This sequence encodes CASSPDLTSTDTQYF.

This clone was detected only a few times. The V and J genes are TRBV16 and TRBJ1-5; the D is unclear. Trimming shortened V by 2 bases and J by 0 bases, and 17 bases separated the two germline ends. CDR1 and CDR2 from the germline V gene are KGHSY and FQNENV. This CDR3 has 18 amino acids. CDR3 loop: CASSQGPGRGDSNQPQHF. The CDR3 DNA is TGTGCCAGCAGCCAAGGCCCCGGCCGAGGAGATAGCAATCAGCCCCAGCATTTT.

This chain uses TRBV20-1 with TRBJ2-1, with D unclear. The V end lost 6 bases, the J end lost 7 bases, and 10 bases lay between the germline ends. Looked up from germline, CDR1 is DFQATT and CDR2 is SNEGSKA (reference sequence). The CDR3 runs to 11 residues. The CDR3: CSAPLVNEQFF. For the CDR3, the DNA is TGCAGTGCCCCTCTGGTGAATGAGCAGTTCTTC.

The V gene is TRBV4-3, the J gene TRBJ2-1; 9 nucleotides align to TRBD2. The CDR3 has 15 residues. The trim removed 0 bases at V and 5 bases at J, leaving 2 bases unmatched. CDR1 and CDR2 from the germline V gene are LGHNA and YSLEER. The CDR3 region has the DNA TGCGCCAGCAGCCAAGAAGCGGGGGGACACAATGAGCAGTTCTTC. Protein product: CASSQEAGGHNEQFF.

This chain uses TRBV5-1 with TRBJ2-5; possible D gene TRBD2, 5 bases. Germline V gene data show CDR1 as SGHRS and CDR2 as YFSETQ. The CDR3 has 14 amino acids. V was cut by 4 bases and J by 1 base, with 11 bases left in between. DNA of the CDR3: TGCGCCAGCAGCGGAGGCCAGCTCCAAGAGACCCAGTACTTC. Its translation: CASSGGQLQETQYF.

The chain combines TRBV4-2 with TRBJ2-3; TRBD2 aligns across 10 bases. The CDR3 runs 19 residues. CDR1 and CDR2 from the germline V gene are LGHNA and YNFKEQ. V shed 0 bases, J shed 4 bases, and the junction held 13 bases outside the gene matches. This chain's CDR3 is CASSQDFATIAGGPDTQYF. In DNA, the CDR3 is TGTGCCAGCAGCCAAGATTTCGCCACGATAGCGGGGGGCCCAGATACGCAGTATTTT.

The rearrangement uses TRBV7-6 and TRBJ1-2; 8 nucleotides match TRBD1. Germline V gene data show CDR1 as SGHVS and CDR2 as FNYEAQ. There are 13 residues in the CDR3. Losses at the gene ends were 5 bases for V and 4 bases for J; bases not matched to a gene: 3. CDR3: CASSDRGGYGYTF. The CDR3 DNA reads as TGTGCCAGCAGCGACAGGGGCGGCTATGGCTACACCTTC.

The chain uses TRBV30 and TRBJ2-2; 11 bases line up with TRBD1. The V and J ends lost 2 bases and 3 bases, in that order; junction bases with no gene match: 2. Germline V lookup: CDR1 GTSNPN, CDR2 SVGIG (reference sequence). The CDR3 is 15 amino acids. The CDR3: CAWSPGQGDTGELFF. The CDR3 nucleotides are TGTGCCTGGAGTCCGGGACAGGGGGACACCGGGGAGCTGTTTTTT. The full variable domain, completed using reference TRBV30 and TRBJ2-2, is SQTIHQWPATLVQPVGSPLSLECTVEGTSNPNLYWYRQAAGRGLQLLFYSVGIGQISSEVPQNLSASRPQDRQFILSSKKLLLSDSGFYLCAWSPGQGDTGELFFGEGSRLTVL.

Only one count was recorded for this clone. V and J are TRBV2 and TRBJ1-5; D call uncertain. CDR1 is SNHLY and CDR2 is FYNNEI in the germline V gene. This CDR3 has 13 amino acids. V was clipped by 7 bases and J by 1 base, with 8 bases between them. CDR3 residues: CASMFGSNQPQHF. In DNA, the CDR3 is TGTGCCAGCATGTTTGGGAGCAATCAGCCCCAGCATTTT.

The V gene is TRBV7-8, the J gene TRBJ1-1; 8 nucleotides agree with TRBD1. V shed 4 bases, J shed 3 bases, and the junction held 7 bases outside the gene matches. The V gene's germline CDR1 is SGHVS and CDR2 FQNEAQ. The CDR3 totals 15 residues. The CDR3 reads CASSSQGARDTEAFF. CDR3 sequence (DNA): TGTGCCAGCAGCTCGCAGGGGGCTAGGGACACTGAAGCTTTCTTT. The variable domain in full, completed from reference TRBV7-8 and TRBJ1-1, reads GAGVSQSPRYKVAKRGQDVALRCDPISGHVSLFWYQQALGQGPEFLTYFQNEAQLDKSGLPSDRFFAERPEGSVSTLKIQRTQQEDSAVYLCASSSQGARDTEAFFGQGTRLTVV.

The CDR3 nucleotides are TGTGCCAGCAAACAGGAGAAGACCTTAGGGTCCGAGCAGTACTTC. It encodes CASKQEKTLGSEQYF. The V and J genes are TRBV2 and TRBJ2-7, with a tentative D call TRBD1 (5 bases). The germline V gene encodes CDR1 SNHLY and CDR2 FYNNEI. The length of the CDR3 is 15 residues. V dropped 7 bases and J dropped 6 bases, with 22 bases sitting between them. The full variable domain, with the rest looked up from reference TRBV2 and TRBJ2-7, is EPEVTQTPSHQVTQMGQEVILRCVPISNHLYFYWYRQILGQKVEFLVSFYNNEISEKSEIFDDQFSVERPDGSNFTLKIRSTKLEDSAMYFCASKQEKTLGSEQYFGPGTRLTVT.